This T cell receptor (beta chain) originates from a study of shared clonotypes between healthy human individuals. Study outcomes and limitations: Four donors shared 5% to 5.5% of their naive CD4 clonotypes.

Genomic DNA per cell subset filled all wells of several immunoSEQ plates. As originally analysed: Filtering differed because ImmunoSEQ produced junction-only sequences that carried no quality scores. Method: immunoSEQ multiplex PCR; TCRdb's copy keeps in-frame clones and lacks some. D and trimming come from the DNA, and the V and J calls and clone size come from that table. The sample comprises 700,000 or so clones, approximately 75% of which are singletons, and under 2% rests with the top ten. Trimming pared 0 bases from V and 2 bases from J, leaving 20 bases between. The length of the CDR3 is 20 residues. The germline gives CDR1 LGHNA, CDR2 YNFKEQ. Every donor was a Caucasian adult from Nashville, Tennessee. As for this clone: Its antigen is undetermined.

The sequencing input was memory CD4+ T cells sorted from blood. Indicated subset: CD45RA-negative fraction. The clonotype was recovered from a woman younger than 45 in good health. The rearrangement uses TRBV4-2 and TRBJ2-6; D uncertain. CDR3 bases: TGTGCCAGCAGCCAAGATCGTCAGCCCCCATGGGCGGCTGGGGCCAACGTCCTGACTTTC. As protein: CASSQDRQPPWAAGANVLTF.